These 3 T cell receptor beta chains were all obtained from the same sample, sequenced in a study of blood T cell repertoires in COVID-19. TCRdb keeps only in-frame clones here, not all; method: immunoSEQ multiplex PCR. Of 97,000 or so clones in the sample, roughly 82% are singletons; the top ten hold around 18%. Source material: peripheral blood. The receptors originated from a man older than 75 with acute or convalescent COVID-19.

This sequence joins TRBV5-1 and TRBJ1-2; the D is unclear. This CDR3 spans 15 amino acids. Deletions cut 3 bases from V and 2 bases from J, with 14 bases between. Germline V gene lookup returns CDR1 SGHRS and CDR2 YFSETQ. The CDR3 protein is CASSWERGANYGYTF. CDR3 sequence (DNA): TGCGCCAGCAGCTGGGAGCGGGGAGCCAACTATGGCTACACCTTC. The full variable domain, rest sourced from reference TRBV5-1 and TRBJ1-2, is KAGVTQTPRYLIKTRGQQVTLSCSPISGHRSVSWYQQTPGQGLQFLFEYFSETQRNKGNFPGRFSGRQFSNSRSEMNVSTLELGDSALYLCASSWERGANYGYTFGSGTRLTVV.

The rearrangement joins TRBV9 to TRBJ2-1, with a weak D call TRBD2 (6 bases). The CDR3 runs 14 residues. Trimming removed 5 bases from V and 8 bases from J, with 17 bases in between. Germline CDR1 and CDR2: SGDLS and YYNGEE. The chain's CDR3 is CASSPPGSFYEQFF. The CDR3 nucleotides are TGTGCCAGCAGTCCTCCCGGGAGTTTCTATGAGCAGTTCTTC.

The chain joins TRBV24-1 to TRBJ2-3, with D possibly matching TRBD1 (6 bases). There are 14 residues in the CDR3. In germline, CDR1 is KGHDR, CDR2 SFDVKD. The V gene lost 2 bases and the J gene lost 11 bases, with 16 bases spanning the gap. The CDR3 DNA reads TGTGCCACCAGTGATTACCTAACAGGGTATGTGCAGTATTTT. Amino acid sequence: CATSDYLTGYVQYF.